This TCR beta chain was retrieved from a study of control samples from healthy donors and cancer patients. Measured with immunoSEQ multiplex PCR; TCRdb has only the in-frame clones, and not every one. Found here are 150,000 to 200,000 clones, about 90% of them singletons; the top ten hold just over 1.4%. V was cut by 2 bases and J by 7 bases, with 15 bases left in between. CDR3 length equals 16 residues. Germline-derived CDR1 and CDR2 are SGHVS and FQNEAQ. This sequence was found in a woman between 45 and 65 years old in good health. Sample: blood. The chain has TRBV7-8 and TRBJ1-6; the D gene is possibly TRBD1 (5 bases). CDR3 DNA sequence: TGTGCCAGCAGCTTAATAGGGGCCGGAGGAAATTCACCCCTCCACTTT. Residues: CASSLIGAGGNSPLHF.